This TCR beta chain was sequenced during a study of cytomegalovirus exposure and HLA in healthy donors. For the study at large: The roughly 120 million unique TCR beta sequences, from about 179 million T cells, were found by an earlier analysis. Findings and caveats of the study: Per a prior analysis, the majority of TCR beta V segments were productive roughly 90% or roughly 30% of the time. Follow-up analysis found HLA locus-dependent TCR association rates, highest for DRB1 and lowest for HLA-C.

Remarks on this clone: Its antigen is not known.

Use of 60 Vbeta and 13 Jbeta primers characterized the PCR. Libraries were prepared by immunoSEQ multiplex PCR; TCRdb keeps only in-frame clonotypes and omits some of them. In the table there are about 160,000 clones, around 79% of which are singletons. The CDR3 totals 16 residues. Trimming at V came to 2 bases and at J to 4 bases, leaving 5 bases not matched to a gene. CDR1 is SGHRS, CDR2 YFSETQ, per germline. The rearrangement joins TRBV5-1 to TRBJ2-6; 8 positions match TRBD1. The sequence was collected from a male donor in good health and CMV-seropositive. Specimen: PBMCs. CDR3 sequence: CASSFQGQAGANVLTF. CDR3 nucleotides: TGCGCCAGCAGCTTCCAGGGACAGGCGGGGGCCAACGTCCTGACTTTC.